This T cell receptor beta chain was sequenced during a study of T cells after yellow fever vaccination. CDR1 and CDR2 from the germline V gene are MNHNS and SASEGT. Unmatched junction bases numbered 6, after V lost 3 bases and J lost 0 bases. The CDR3 totals 17 residues. This clonotype was detected only a few times. TCRdb recomputed calls from the 5' RACE reads with MiXCR, one row per CDR3 protein. The sample contains a few hundred thousand distinct CDR3 sequences, about 15% of which appear only once. This sequence originates from a man aged 18-30 years who received the YFV17D yellow fever vaccine. The V gene is TRBV6-1, the J gene TRBJ2-4; 9 bases map to TRBD2. Material: PBMCs, obtained more than 4 days after the first yellow fever vaccination. The CDR3 coding sequence is TGTGCCAGCAGTGACTGGGCGGGGGGGTCAGCCAAAAACATTCAGTACTTC. Amino acid sequence: CASSDWAGGSAKNIQYF.